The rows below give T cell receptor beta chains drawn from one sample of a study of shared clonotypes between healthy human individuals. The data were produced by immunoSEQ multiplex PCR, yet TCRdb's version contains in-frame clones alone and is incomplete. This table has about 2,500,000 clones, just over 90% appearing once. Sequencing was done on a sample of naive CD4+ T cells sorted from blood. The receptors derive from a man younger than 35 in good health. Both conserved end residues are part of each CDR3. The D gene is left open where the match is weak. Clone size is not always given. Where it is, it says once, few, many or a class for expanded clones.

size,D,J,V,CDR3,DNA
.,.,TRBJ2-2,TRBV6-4,CASRRDSANTGELFF,TGTGCCAGCAGACGGGATTCAGCGAACACCGGGGAGCTGTTTTTT
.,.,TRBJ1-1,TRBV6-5,CASRHREQNTEAFF,TGTGCCAGCAGACACAGGGAACAGAACACTGAAGCTTTCTTT
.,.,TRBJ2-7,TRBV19,CASRGDRTYEQYF,TGTGCCAGTAGGGGGGACCGAACCTACGAGCAGTACTTC
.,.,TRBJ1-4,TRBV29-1,CSVRMGEKLFF,TGCAGCGTTAGGATGGGGGAAAAACTGTTTTTT
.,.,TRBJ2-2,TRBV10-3,CAISESAGDKTGELFF,TGTGCCATCAGTGAGTCGGCAGGAGATAAAACCGGGGAGCTGTTTTTT
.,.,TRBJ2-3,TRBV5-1,CASSLGLVGDTQYF,TGCGCCAGCAGCTTGGGACTGGTGGGGGATACGCAGTATTTT
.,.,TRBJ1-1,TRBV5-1,CASSLMGAPNTEAFF,TGCGCCAGCAGCTTGATGGGGGCCCCGAACACTGAAGCTTTCTTT
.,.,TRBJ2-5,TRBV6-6,CASSPRWGQETQYF,TGTGCCAGCAGTCCCCGTTGGGGTCAAGAGACCCAGTACTTC
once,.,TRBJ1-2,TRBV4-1,CASSHLGTSNYGYTF,TGCGCCAGCAGCCACCTAGGGACTTCTAACTATGGCTACACCTTC
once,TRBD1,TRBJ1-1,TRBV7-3,CASSYRGGTEAFF,TGTGCCAGCAGCTACAGGGGGGGCACTGAAGCTTTCTTT